The sample holds many counts of the clone carrying this T cell receptor beta chain. The data are from a study of T cells in Graves' hyperthyroidism and ophthalmopathy. Germline CDR1 reads LNHDA; CDR2 reads SQIVND (reference sequence). Trimming cost V 6 bases and J 1 base, with 15 bases left between them. The CDR3 sequence is 15 residues long. There were TCR beta CDR3 regions amplified from RNA transcripts. During a first-round RT-PCR of the TCR CDR3, the HTBI primer set was used. TCRdb redid the calling of the multiplex PCR reads with MiXCR, one entry per CDR3 protein. The table has hundreds of thousands of distinct CDR3 sequences, 15% to 18% seen once; the top ten hold approximately 7.5%.

This receptor was obtained from a woman between 18 and 29 years old with Graves' hyperthyroidism. Sequenced sample: blood. The chain combines TRBV19 with TRBJ1-2; D perhaps matches TRBD1 (5 bases). CDR3 sequence reads: CASRRTQEGNYGYTF. The CDR3 nucleotides are TGTGCCAGTAGACGAACACAGGAGGGTAACTATGGCTACACCTTC.